Presented here are 27 T cell receptor beta chains from one specimen sequenced in a study of regulatory T cells in long-lasting Graves disease. Construction of TCR beta libraries relied on iRepertoire HTBI primers and on Arm-PCR targeting CDR3 regions. MiXCR, applied by TCRdb to the multiplex PCR reads, yields one record per CDR3 protein. This sample has more than 650,000 distinct CDR3 sequences, with roughly 30% found just once. The time point is: persistent/refractory GD, antithyroid drugs over 5 years with positive TRAb. The TCR library used RNA extracted from PBMCs. The sequencing used peripheral blood mononuclear cells (PBMCs), collected when the disease was refractory, from a patient treated with antithyroid drugs. These receptors all stem from a female donor with Graves disease.

V gene TRBV5-1 combines with J gene TRBJ1-5; 9 nucleotides agree with TRBD1. This CDR3 spans 19 amino acids. Germline V lookup: CDR1 SGHRS, CDR2 YFSETQ. J lost 2 bases, V lost 10 bases, and 22 bases had no gene match. CDR3 in amino acids: CAQLRSVRQGGLGNQPQHF. CDR3 coding DNA: TGCGCCCAACTACGCTCGGTTCGACAGGGGGGGTTGGGCAATCAGCCCCAGCATTTT.

The CDR3 here is CASSSPAEAFF. The CDR3 DNA reads as TGTGCCAGCAGTTCCCCCGCTGAAGCTTTCTTT. The gene calls are TRBV6-9 and TRBJ1-1; D uncertain. The V gene lost 4 bases and the J gene lost 6 bases, with 6 bases spanning the gap. Germline V lookup: CDR1 MNHGY, CDR2 SVAAGI. CDR3 length equals 11 residues.

Many counts were recorded for this clonotype. The chain carries TRBV6-5 and TRBJ2-7; perhaps TRBD2 as D (5 bases). Trimming took 0 bases from V and 7 from J, leaving 13 bases between them. Germline V gene data show CDR1 as MNHEY and CDR2 as SVGAGI. The CDR3 is 14 residues long. CDR3 loop: CASSYSPSSGEQYF. The CDR3 DNA is TGTGCCAGCAGTTACTCGCCTAGCTCGGGGGAGCAGTACTTC.

This clonotype was detected only a few times. The rearrangement uses TRBV19 and TRBJ1-5; no definite D call. The ends were cut back, 5 bases at V and 0 bases at J, with 8 bases in the middle. Germline V gene sequence: CDR1 LNHDA, CDR2 SQIVND (reference sequence). This CDR3 has 14 amino acids. The CDR3 nucleotides are TGTGCCAGTAGTTTGACATATAGCAATCAGCCCCAGCATTTT. Encoded protein: CASSLTYSNQPQHF.

The rearrangement joins TRBV30 to TRBJ1-1; D not resolved. CDR1 and CDR2 from the germline V gene are GTSNPN and SVGIG (reference sequence). This CDR3 region has 11 residues. Between the trimmed V and J ends, which lost 2 bases and 5 bases, there was a span of 6 bases. CDR3 sequence reads: CAWSTKTEAFF. In nucleotides, the CDR3 is TGTGCCTGGAGTACGAAGACTGAAGCTTTCTTT.

V usage is TRBV6-5 and J usage is TRBJ1-3, with a possible D match to TRBD1 (6 bases). This CDR3 contains 17 residues. The V gene's germline CDR1 is MNHEY and CDR2 SVGAGI. Trimming took off 2 bases at V and 4 bases at J, with 18 bases between the two ends. The CDR3 sequence is CASSYHTGTDSGNTIYF. For the CDR3, the DNA is TGTGCCAGCAGTTACCACACAGGGACTGATTCCGGAAACACCATATATTTT.

The V call is TRBV30, the J call TRBJ2-7; D ambiguous. V lost 1 base and J 2 bases, leaving 3 bases between the germline ends. This CDR3 has 11 amino acids. Per germline, CDR1 GTSNPN and CDR2 SVGIG (reference sequence). The CDR3: CAWSAAYEQYF. The CDR3 DNA reads as TGTGCCTGGAGTGCCGCCTACGAGCAGTACTTC. Full variable domain (rest looked up from reference TRBV30 and TRBJ2-7): SQTIHQWPATLVQPVGSPLSLECTVEGTSNPNLYWYRQAAGRGLQLLFYSVGIGQISSEVPQNLSASRPQDRQFILSSKKLLLSDSGFYLCAWSAAYEQYFGPGTRLTVT.

The rearrangement joins TRBV28 to TRBJ2-1, with 10 bases fitting TRBD1. Germline-derived CDR1 and CDR2 are MDHEN and SYDVKM. The CDR3 runs 15 residues. The V gene end was trimmed by 7 bases and the J gene end by 5 bases; junction bases not matched to a gene: 8. CDR3 coding DNA: TGTGCCAGCACCCGGGGACAGGGGTTCCACAATGAGCAGTTCTTC. Its protein product is CASTRGQGFHNEQFF. The full variable domain, with the rest looked up from reference TRBV28 and TRBJ2-1, is DVKVTQSSRYLVKRTGEKVFLECVQDMDHENMFWYRQDPGLGLRLIYFSYDVKMKEKGDIPEGYSVSREKKERFSLILESASTNQTSMYLCASTRGQGFHNEQFFGPGTRLTVL.

The V call is TRBV3-1, the J call TRBJ2-7, with 14 bases lining up with TRBD2. Germline-derived CDR1 and CDR2 are LGHDT and YNNKEL (reference sequence). The V segment lost 4 bases and the J segment 7 bases; nucleotides outside the gene matches: 9. This CDR3 is 16 amino acids long. The CDR3 nucleotides read TGTGCCAGCAGCCCCCCTGGGACTAGCGGGAGTCGGGAGCAGTACTTC. Translation: CASSPPGTSGSREQYF.

The chain employs TRBV5-4 and TRBJ1-2; D might be TRBD1 (5 bases). Germline V lookup: CDR1 SGHNT, CDR2 YYREEE (reference sequence). The CDR3 has 14 amino acids. The V gene lost 4 bases and the J gene lost 2 bases, with 12 bases spanning the gap. This chain's CDR3 is CASSALRDNYGYTF. The DNA of the CDR3 is TGTGCCAGCAGCGCTCTGCGGGACAACTATGGCTACACCTTC.

This clonotype turned up a few times. This chain joins TRBV20-1 and TRBJ2-4; 10 bases are a match to TRBD1. V shed 0 bases, J shed 9 bases, and the junction held 14 bases outside the gene matches. The CDR3 spans 17 residues. Germline values: CDR1 DFQATT, CDR2 SNEGSKA (reference sequence). The CDR3 DNA is TGCAGTGCTAGAGAGGCCCGACTTGACAGGGGGCAGGTCATTCAGTACTTC. This encodes CSAREARLDRGQVIQYF.

This clonotype showed up just a few times. J is TRBJ2-7 and V is TRBV5-1; TRBD2 aligns across 10 bases. In germline, CDR1 is SGHRS, CDR2 YFSETQ. CDR3 length equals 16 residues. V trimming: 0 bases; J trimming: 3 bases; junction bases outside the gene matches: 6. The CDR3 nucleotides are TGCGCCAGCAGCTTGGCCGAGGGACTAGCGTTCTACGAGCAGTACTTC. This translates into CASSLAEGLAFYEQYF.

The V call is TRBV20-1, the J call TRBJ1-4; the D is unclear. Per germline, CDR1 DFQATT and CDR2 SNEGSKA (reference sequence). Trimming shortened V by 1 base and J by 8 bases, and 14 bases separated the two germline ends. This CDR3 is built from 14 residues. CDR3 in amino acids: CSARGRGPGEKLFF. The CDR3 DNA follows: TGCAGTGCTAGAGGGCGAGGACCTGGGGAAAAACTGTTTTTT.

This clonotype has more than one count but fewer than ten. The CDR3 spells CATSRVGLAGAEQYF. DNA for the CDR3: TGTGCCACCAGCAGAGTTGGCCTAGCGGGAGCCGAGCAGTACTTC. The chain joins TRBV15 to TRBJ2-7, with TRBD2 matching over 10 bases. Trimming cost V 1 base and J 6 bases; bases outside gene matches: 6. This CDR3 is 15 amino acids long. CDR1 and CDR2 from the germline V gene are LNHNV and YYDKDF (reference sequence).

V usage is TRBV29-1 and J usage is TRBJ2-7; D assignment may be TRBD1 or TRBD2 (5 bases each). The CDR3 runs 12 residues. V was clipped by 3 bases and J by 2 bases, with 8 bases between them. The germline V gene encodes CDR1 SQVTM and CDR2 ANQGSEA. The CDR3 protein is CSVDGGAYEQYF. The CDR3 DNA sequence: TGCAGCGTTGATGGGGGAGCCTACGAGCAGTACTTC.

For this clonotype: An end of the junction does not agree with germline; a read error may underlie this. The DNA of the CDR3 is TGTGCCAACAGTTTAAAGTACGAGCAGTACTTC. This codes for CANSLKYEQYF. The rearrangement joins TRBV12-3 or TRBV12-4 to TRBJ2-7, with unresolved D. The CDR3 loop spans 11 amino acids.

This clonotype has ten or more counts. The genes are TRBV19 and TRBJ1-2; no clear D gene. There are 14 residues in the CDR3. V lost 3 bases and J 7 bases, leaving 15 bases between the germline ends. Germline V lookup: CDR1 LNHDA, CDR2 SQIVND (reference sequence). Written as DNA, the CDR3 is TGTGCCAGTAGTATTGGAGCAGCAAGTGTTGGCTACACCTTC. Its protein product is CASSIGAASVGYTF.

This clonotype was detected many times. This chain connects TRBV15 to TRBJ2-6; possible D gene TRBD2, 6 bases. The CDR3 runs 17 residues. The germline V and J ends were trimmed by 3 bases and 0 bases, with 12 bases remaining between them. Germline CDR1 reads LNHNV; CDR2 reads YYDKDF (reference sequence). CDR3 DNA sequence: TGTGCCACCAGCAGGGGAGGTTCCATCTCTGGGGCCAACGTCCTGACTTTC. It is translated as CATSRGGSISGANVLTF.

A word on this clonotype: One junction end does not reproduce the germline sequence, and a read error may be involved. This chain uses TRBV7-3 with TRBJ2-7; D not resolved. Germline CDR1 and CDR2: SGHTA and FQGTGA. This CDR3 is built from 13 residues. CDR3 DNA: TGTGCCGGCAGCCCGGACGGGTCCTACGAGCAGTACTTC. Translation gives CAGSPDGSYEQYF.

This clonotype has only a few counts. The V and J genes are TRBV5-1 and TRBJ2-7; D call uncertain. Trimming left V 3 bases short and J 6 bases short, with 13 bases between. Germline loops: CDR1 SGHRS, CDR2 YFSETQ. The CDR3 spans 13 residues. This CDR3 reads CASSSRRDIEQYF. The CDR3 DNA reads TGCGCCAGCAGCTCACGAAGGGATATCGAGCAGTACTTC.

As to this clonotype: Mismatch with germline at one junction end may stem from a read error. V usage is TRBV27 and J usage is TRBJ1-6; D possibly corresponds to TRBD1 (5 bases). Germline-derived CDR1 and CDR2 are MNHEY and SMNVEV (reference sequence). This CDR3 has 13 amino acids. CDR3 amino acids: CASNLVRDSPLHF. The CDR3 bases are TGTGCCAGCAATTTAGTCAGGGATTCACCCCTCCACTTT.

There are many counts of this clonotype. J is TRBJ1-1 and V is TRBV6-1; D is perhaps TRBD1 (5 bases). The germline V gene encodes CDR1 MNHNS and CDR2 SASEGT. The CDR3 extends over 15 amino acids. V shed 5 bases and J shed 8 bases, with 21 bases lying between them. CDR3 loop: CASSRNPPGMREAFF. In DNA form, the CDR3 reads TGTGCCAGCAGTCGAAATCCCCCAGGGATGAGAGAAGCTTTCTTT.

This chain links TRBV12-5 with TRBJ1-2; TRBD1 aligns across 7 bases. The CDR3 extends over 13 amino acids. V gave up 2 bases and J gave up 8 bases; unmatched junction bases: 5. Germline CDR1 reads LGHNT; CDR2 reads FRNRAP. CDR3: CASGLYGTVGYTF. The CDR3 DNA is TGTGCTAGTGGTTTGTACGGGACAGTAGGCTACACCTTC. Drawing the rest from reference TRBV12-5 and TRBJ1-2, the complete variable domain is DARVTQTPRHKVTEMGQEVTMRCQPILGHNTVFWYRQTMMQGLELLAYFRNRAPLDDSGMPKDRFSAEMPDATLATLKIQPSEPRDSAVYFCASGLYGTVGYTFGSGTRLTVV.

This sequence joins TRBV6-9 and TRBJ2-2; D unclear. This CDR3 is built from 11 residues. The V end lost 3 bases, the J end lost 13 bases, and 9 bases lay between the germline ends. Germline V gene sequence: CDR1 MNHGY, CDR2 SVAAGI. The CDR3 region is CASSYGVGLFF. The CDR3, as DNA: TGTGCCAGCAGTTACGGCGTTGGGCTGTTTTTT.

This clonotype was seen at least ten times. This chain links TRBV2 with TRBJ1-1, with a possible D match to TRBD1 (6 bases). Germline CDR1 reads SNHLY; CDR2 reads FYNNEI. The length of the CDR3 is 15 residues. V lost 6 bases, J lost 4 bases, and 18 bases lay in between. As DNA, the CDR3 is TGTGCCAGCAGCGACTGGGACAAGGGTGGCACTGAAGCTTTCTTT. Translated, it gives CASSDWDKGGTEAFF.

This chain uses TRBV13 with TRBJ1-4; tentatively, D is TRBD1 (6 bases). The CDR3 totals 12 residues. Germline-derived CDR1 and CDR2 are PRHDT and FYEKMQ (reference sequence). Trimming removed 2 bases at V and 14 bases at J, with 12 bases between. CDR3 DNA: TGTGCCAGCAGCTTACAGGGGCTTAGTCTGTTTTTT. It codes for CASSLQGLSLFF.

This clonotype has more than one count but fewer than ten. The chain recombines TRBV2 with TRBJ2-7; the D gene is possibly TRBD2 (5 bases). The V gene lost 6 bases and the J gene lost 5 bases, with 14 bases spanning the gap. Germline lookup yields CDR1 SNHLY and CDR2 FYNNEI. The CDR3 totals 13 residues. In nucleotides, the CDR3 is TGTGCCAGCAGAACCCGGGATCGAGACGAGCAGTACTTC. It yields the protein CASRTRDRDEQYF.